This passage covers 10 T cell receptor beta chains from one sample sequenced in a study of blood T cell repertoires in COVID-19 (dated by TCRdb to the early 2020s). Library construction relied on the immunoSEQ multiplex PCR assay. Here the immuneACCESS table is served through TCRdb, limited to in-frame sequences with V and J called. Missing clones are a known gap in these copies; in checked studies unresolved V genes cover under half, and the rest lacks a known reason. The sample table records 200,000 or so clones; around 86% of these occur just once. About 4.5% of the sample belongs to the ten largest clones. Sequencing was done on a sample of peripheral blood. These receptors all stem from a man in his fifties or sixties with acute or convalescent COVID-19.

The chain couples TRBV6-5 to TRBJ1-5, with 8 bases that match TRBD1. This CDR3 has 15 amino acids. The germline gives CDR1 MNHEY, CDR2 SVGAGI. Germline trimming cut 5 bases from V and 2 bases from J; bases unmatched to any gene: 5. The CDR3 nucleotides read TGTGCCAGCAGTAAGGACAGGGCAGGCAATCAGCCCCAGCATTTT. Protein sequence: CASSKDRAGNQPQHF.

The J gene is TRBJ2-7, the V gene TRBV29-1; 8 bases map to TRBD2. Germline CDR1 SQVTM, CDR2 ANQGSEA. CDR3 length equals 14 residues. The V gene end was trimmed by 6 bases and the J gene end by 0 bases; junction bases not matched to a gene: 7. CDR3 bases: TGCAGCGTGGCGGGAGGCGGCCACTCCTACGAGCAGTACTTC. This translates into CSVAGGGHSYEQYF.

The rearrangement links TRBV5-1 to TRBJ2-7; 10 nucleotides agree with TRBD2. The CDR3 has 15 residues. The V gene's germline CDR1 is SGHRS and CDR2 YFSETQ. J was trimmed by 3 bases and V by 5 bases; bases with no gene match: 8. The CDR3 nucleotides are TGCGCCAGCAGTATAGCGGGGGGAGAGGACTACGAGCAGTACTTC. Amino acids: CASSIAGGEDYEQYF. The full variable domain, completed using reference TRBV5-1 and TRBJ2-7, is KAGVTQTPRYLIKTRGQQVTLSCSPISGHRSVSWYQQTPGQGLQFLFEYFSETQRNKGNFPGRFSGRQFSNSRSEMNVSTLELGDSALYLCASSIAGGEDYEQYFGPGTRLTVT.

The J gene is TRBJ1-1, the V gene TRBV27, with TRBD1 matching over 11 bases. The V segment lost 10 bases and the J segment 5 bases; nucleotides outside the gene matches: 9. The CDR3 sequence is 14 residues long. CDR1 and CDR2 from the germline V gene are MNHEY and SMNVEV (reference sequence). The CDR3 spells CATRRGQGGTEAFF. The CDR3 DNA follows: TGTGCCACCCGGCGGGGACAGGGGGGTACTGAAGCTTTCTTT.

J is TRBJ1-2 and V is TRBV18; D gene ambiguous. Germline assignment: CDR1 KGHSH and CDR2 LQKENI. The CDR3 has 15 residues. Deletions cut 3 bases from V and 0 bases from J, with 11 bases between. The CDR3 nucleotides read TGTGCCAGCTCACCGGCGAGGGCGACTAACTATGGCTACACCTTC. Translated, it gives CASSPARATNYGYTF. The full variable domain, in which reference TRBV18 and TRBJ1-2 provide the parts outside the CDR3, is NAGVMQNPRHLVRRRGQEARLRCSPMKGHSHVYWYRQLPEEGLKFMVYLQKENIIDESGMPKERFSAEFPKEGPSILRIQQVVRGDSAAYFCASSPARATNYGYTFGSGTRLTVV.

In nucleotides, the CDR3 is TGTGCCAGCAGGGGCGGGGGAGAGGGCCAGTACTTC. Translated: CASRGGGEGQYF. The chain has TRBV6-1 and TRBJ2-5; 7 bases fit TRBD2. V was pared by 6 bases and J by 10 bases, with 8 bases of the junction left unmatched. Germline loops: CDR1 MNHNS, CDR2 SASEGT. The CDR3 has 12 amino acids.

CDR3 in amino acids: CASNLGAGTPNYGYTF. CDR3 DNA: TGTGCCAGTAACCTCGGGGCCGGGACACCTAACTATGGCTACACCTTC. The chain uses TRBV19 and TRBJ1-2; tentative D call: TRBD1 (6 bases). Germline assignment: CDR1 LNHDA and CDR2 SQIVND (reference sequence). V dropped 7 bases and J dropped 0 bases, with 18 bases sitting between them. The CDR3 length is 16 residues.

The chain has TRBV4-2 and TRBJ2-5; tentatively, D is TRBD1 (5 bases). V lost 1 base, J lost 2 bases, and 11 bases lay in between. Germline V gene data show CDR1 as LGHNA and CDR2 as YNFKEQ. The CDR3 extends over 15 amino acids. The CDR3 loop reads CASSQGTGGQETQYF. The CDR3 bases are TGTGCCAGCAGCCAAGGCACAGGTGGACAAGAGACCCAGTACTTC.

CDR3: CASSSQNYNEQFF. CDR3 in DNA: TGTGCCAGCAGCTCTCAGAATTACAATGAGCAGTTCTTC. The V and J genes are TRBV7-2 and TRBJ2-1; D gene unclear. Germline lookup yields CDR1 SGHTA and CDR2 FQGNSA. V was cut by 4 bases and J by 4 bases, with 8 bases left in between. The CDR3 sequence is 13 residues long.

The rearrangement uses TRBV5-6 and TRBJ1-2, with TRBD1 matching over 9 bases. Trimming took 6 bases from V and 8 from J; bases not matched to a gene: 8. CDR1 and CDR2 from the germline V gene are SGHDT and YYEEEE. The CDR3 is made up of 13 amino acids. In nucleotides, the CDR3 is TGTGCCAGCAAGAGACAGGGGGAGGTAGGCTACACCTTC. Translated: CASKRQGEVGYTF.